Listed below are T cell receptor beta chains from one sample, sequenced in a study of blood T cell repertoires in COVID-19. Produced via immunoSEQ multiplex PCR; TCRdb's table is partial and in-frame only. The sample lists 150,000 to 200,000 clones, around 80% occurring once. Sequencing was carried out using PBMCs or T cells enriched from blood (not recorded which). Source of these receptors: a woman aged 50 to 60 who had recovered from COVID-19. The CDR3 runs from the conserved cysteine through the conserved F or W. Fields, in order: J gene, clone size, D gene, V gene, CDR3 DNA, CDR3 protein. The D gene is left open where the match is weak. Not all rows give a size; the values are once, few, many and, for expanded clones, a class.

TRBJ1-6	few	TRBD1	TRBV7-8	TGTGCCAGCAGCCAACAGGGGGCGGATAATTCACCCCTCCACTTT	CASSQQGADNSPLHF
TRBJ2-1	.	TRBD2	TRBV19	TGTGCCAGTAGTATAGTAGCGGGAGGGCCGGATGAGCAGTTCTTC	CASSIVAGGPDEQFF
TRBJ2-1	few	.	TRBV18	TGTGCCAGCTCACCACCGACGGGTGAGCAGTTCTTC	CASSPPTGEQFF
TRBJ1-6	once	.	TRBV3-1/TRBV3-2	TGTGCCAGCAGCCAAGGAAGCTCTTTTTATAATTCACCCCTCCACTTT	CASSQGSSFYNSPLHF
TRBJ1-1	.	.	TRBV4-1	TGCGCCAGCAGCCTCAGGGCGAACACTGAAGCTTTCTTT	CASSLRANTEAFF
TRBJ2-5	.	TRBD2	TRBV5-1	TGCGCCAGCAGCTTACTAGCGGGAGAAGAGACCCAGTACTTC	CASSLLAGEETQYF
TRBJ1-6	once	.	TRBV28	TGTGCCAGCCGGGTCGGCAGGGGAGTTAATAATTCACCCCTCCACTTT	CASRVGRGVNNSPLHF
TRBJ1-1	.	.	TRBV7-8	TGTGCCAGCAGCTTAGGCGGGGGGGGCAGCGGAGCTTTCTTT	CASSLGGGGSGAFF
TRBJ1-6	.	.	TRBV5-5	TGTGCCAGCAGCTTGATCGCGGGACCCTATAATTCACCCCTCCACTTT	CASSLIAGPYNSPLHF
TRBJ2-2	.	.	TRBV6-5	TGTGCCAGCAGGCTGTTCTCTACGGGGGAGCTGTTTTTT	CASRLFSTGELFF
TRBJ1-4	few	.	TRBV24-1	TGTGCCACCAAGCAACGAGGGCAGGTTGCGGAAAAACTGTTTTTT	CATKQRGQVAEKLFF
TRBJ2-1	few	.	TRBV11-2	TGTGCCAGCGCCACTGTTCAGGGCCTCTACAATGAGCAGTTCTTC	CASATVQGLYNEQFF
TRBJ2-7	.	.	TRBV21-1	TGTGCCGGGGCCCCCAGCTCCTACGAGCAGTACTTC	CAGAPSSYEQYF